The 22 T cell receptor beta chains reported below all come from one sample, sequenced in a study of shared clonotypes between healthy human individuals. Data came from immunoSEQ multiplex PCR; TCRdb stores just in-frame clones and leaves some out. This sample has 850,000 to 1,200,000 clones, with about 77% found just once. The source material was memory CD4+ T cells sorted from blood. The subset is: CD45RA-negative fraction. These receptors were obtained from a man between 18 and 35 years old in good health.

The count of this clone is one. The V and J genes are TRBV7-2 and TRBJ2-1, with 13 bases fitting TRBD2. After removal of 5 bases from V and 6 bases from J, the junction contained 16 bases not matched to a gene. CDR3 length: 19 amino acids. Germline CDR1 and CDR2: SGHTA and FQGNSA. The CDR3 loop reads CASSLDPPSTSGGTNEQFF. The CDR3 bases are TGTGCCAGCAGCCTAGACCCTCCCTCGACTAGCGGGGGGACCAATGAGCAGTTCTTC.

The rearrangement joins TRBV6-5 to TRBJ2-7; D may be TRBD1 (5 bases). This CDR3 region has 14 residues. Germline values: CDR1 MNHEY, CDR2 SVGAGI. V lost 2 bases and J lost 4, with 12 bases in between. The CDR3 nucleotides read TGTGCCAGCAGTTACGTCCAGGGTCGGTACGAGCAGTACTTC. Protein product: CASSYVQGRYEQYF.

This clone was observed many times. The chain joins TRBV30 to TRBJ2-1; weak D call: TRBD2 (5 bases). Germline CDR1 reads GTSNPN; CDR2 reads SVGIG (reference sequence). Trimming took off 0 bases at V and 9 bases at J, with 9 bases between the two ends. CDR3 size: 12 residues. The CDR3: CAWSVRGVEQFF. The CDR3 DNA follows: TGTGCCTGGAGTGTACGGGGTGTTGAGCAGTTCTTC.

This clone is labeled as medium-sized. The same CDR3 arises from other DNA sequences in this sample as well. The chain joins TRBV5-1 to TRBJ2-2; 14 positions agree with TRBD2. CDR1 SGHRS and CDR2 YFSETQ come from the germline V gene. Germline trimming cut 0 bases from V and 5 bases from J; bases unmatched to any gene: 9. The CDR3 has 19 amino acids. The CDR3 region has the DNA TGCGCCAGCAGCTTGGACGGACTAGCGGGAGGACGGGCGACCGGGGAGCTGTTTTTT. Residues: CASSLDGLAGGRATGELFF.

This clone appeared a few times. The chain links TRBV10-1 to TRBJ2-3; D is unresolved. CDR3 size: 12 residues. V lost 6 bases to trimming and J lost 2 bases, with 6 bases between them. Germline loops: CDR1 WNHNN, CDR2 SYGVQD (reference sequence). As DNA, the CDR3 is TGCGCCAGCAGCCCGAACACAGATACGCAGTATTTT. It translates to CASSPNTDTQYF.

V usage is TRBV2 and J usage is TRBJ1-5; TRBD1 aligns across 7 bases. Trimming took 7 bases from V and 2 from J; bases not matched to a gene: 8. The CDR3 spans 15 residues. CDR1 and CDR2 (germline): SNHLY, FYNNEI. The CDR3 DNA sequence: TGTGCCAGCACCCCAAACAGGGGCGGCAATCAGCCCCAGCATTTT. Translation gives CASTPNRGGNQPQHF.

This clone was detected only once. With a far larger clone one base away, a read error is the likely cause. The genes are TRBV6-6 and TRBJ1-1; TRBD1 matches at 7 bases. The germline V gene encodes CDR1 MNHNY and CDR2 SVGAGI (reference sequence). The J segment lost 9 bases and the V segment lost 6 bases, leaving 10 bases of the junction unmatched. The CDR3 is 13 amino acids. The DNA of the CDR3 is TGTGCCAGCAGCCAAAGTCGACAGGGCCAAGCTTTCTTT. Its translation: CASSQSRQGQAFF.

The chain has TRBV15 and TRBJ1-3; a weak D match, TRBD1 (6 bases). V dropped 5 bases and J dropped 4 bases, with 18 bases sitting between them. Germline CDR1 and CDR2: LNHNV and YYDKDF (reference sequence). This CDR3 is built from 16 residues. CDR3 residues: CATSQDSGARGNTIYF. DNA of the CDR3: TGTGCCACCAGCCAAGACTCGGGGGCGAGGGGAAACACCATATATTTT.

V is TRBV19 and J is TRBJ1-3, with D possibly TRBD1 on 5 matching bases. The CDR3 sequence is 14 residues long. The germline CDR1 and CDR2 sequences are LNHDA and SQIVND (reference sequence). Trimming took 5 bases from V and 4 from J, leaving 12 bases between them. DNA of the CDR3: TGTGCCAGTAGTGCCCGGGACGGCGGAAACACCATATATTTT. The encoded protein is CASSARDGGNTIYF.

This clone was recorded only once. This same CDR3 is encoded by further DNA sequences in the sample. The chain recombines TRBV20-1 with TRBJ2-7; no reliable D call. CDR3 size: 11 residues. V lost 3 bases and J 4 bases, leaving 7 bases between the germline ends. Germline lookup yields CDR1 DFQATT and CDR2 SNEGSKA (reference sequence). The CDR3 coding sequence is TGCAGTGCTAGTGGCTCTTACGAGCAGTACTTC. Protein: CSASGSYEQYF.

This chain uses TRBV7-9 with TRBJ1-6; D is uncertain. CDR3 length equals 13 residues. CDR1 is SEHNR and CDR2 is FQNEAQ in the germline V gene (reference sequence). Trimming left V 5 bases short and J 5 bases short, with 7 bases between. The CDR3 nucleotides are TGTGCCAGCAGCGGCCTAAATAATTCACCCCTCCACTTT. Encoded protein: CASSGLNNSPLHF.

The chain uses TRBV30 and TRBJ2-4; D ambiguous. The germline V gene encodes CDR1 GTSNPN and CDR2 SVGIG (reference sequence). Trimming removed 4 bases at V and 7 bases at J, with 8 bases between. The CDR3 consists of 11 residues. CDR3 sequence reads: CAWTEFNIQYF. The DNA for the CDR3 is TGTGCCTGGACAGAGTTTAACATTCAGTACTTC.

This chain's CDR3 is CSARQGIGYTF. In nucleotides, the CDR3 is TGCAGTGCTAGGCAGGGTATTGGCTACACCTTC. The chain is built from TRBV20-1 and TRBJ1-2; weak D call: TRBD1 (5 bases). The V gene's germline CDR1 is DFQATT and CDR2 SNEGSKA (reference sequence). Trimming stripped 3 bases from V and 7 bases from J, with 9 bases between. The CDR3 spans 11 residues.

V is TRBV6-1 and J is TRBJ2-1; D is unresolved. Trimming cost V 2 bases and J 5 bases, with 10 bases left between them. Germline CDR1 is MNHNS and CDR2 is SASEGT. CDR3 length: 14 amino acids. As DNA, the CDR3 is TGTGCCAGCAGTGAATGGACGTCTCACAATGAGCAGTTCTTC. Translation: CASSEWTSHNEQFF.

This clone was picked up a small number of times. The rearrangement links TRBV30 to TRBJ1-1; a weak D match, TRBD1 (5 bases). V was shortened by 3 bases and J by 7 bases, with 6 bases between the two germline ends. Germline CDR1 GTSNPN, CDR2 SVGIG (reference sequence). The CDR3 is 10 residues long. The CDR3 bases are TGTGCCTGGAGGGGACTTGAAGCTTTCTTT. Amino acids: CAWRGLEAFF.

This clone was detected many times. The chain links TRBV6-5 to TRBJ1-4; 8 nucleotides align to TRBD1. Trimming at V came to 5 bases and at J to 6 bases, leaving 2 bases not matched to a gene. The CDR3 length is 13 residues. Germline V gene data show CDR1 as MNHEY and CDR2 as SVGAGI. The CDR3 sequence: CASSTGGYEKLFF. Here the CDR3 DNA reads TGTGCCAGCAGTACAGGGGGGTATGAAAAACTGTTTTTT.

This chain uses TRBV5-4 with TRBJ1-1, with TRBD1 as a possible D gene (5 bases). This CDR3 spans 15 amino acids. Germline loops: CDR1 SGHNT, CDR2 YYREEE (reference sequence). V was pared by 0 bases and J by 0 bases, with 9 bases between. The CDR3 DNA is TGTGCCAGCAGCTTGGGGTTCAGGGTGAACACTGAAGCTTTCTTT. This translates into CASSLGFRVNTEAFF.

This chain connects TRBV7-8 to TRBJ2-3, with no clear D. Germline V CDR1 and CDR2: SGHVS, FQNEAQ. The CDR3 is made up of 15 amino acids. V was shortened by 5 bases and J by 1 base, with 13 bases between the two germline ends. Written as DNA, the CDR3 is TGTGCCAGCAGCACAGAGATGGTGGGCACAGATACGCAGTATTTT. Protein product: CASSTEMVGTDTQYF.

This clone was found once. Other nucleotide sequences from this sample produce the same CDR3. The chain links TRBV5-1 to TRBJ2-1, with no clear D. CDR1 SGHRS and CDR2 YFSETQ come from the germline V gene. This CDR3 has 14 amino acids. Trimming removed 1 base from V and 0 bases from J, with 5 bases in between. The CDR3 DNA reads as TGCGCCAGCAGCTTGCCGAGCTCCTACAATGAGCAGTTCTTC. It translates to CASSLPSSYNEQFF. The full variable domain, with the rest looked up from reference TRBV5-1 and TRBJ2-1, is KAGVTQTPRYLIKTRGQQVTLSCSPISGHRSVSWYQQTPGQGLQFLFEYFSETQRNKGNFPGRFSGRQFSNSRSEMNVSTLELGDSALYLCASSLPSSYNEQFFGPGTRLTVL.

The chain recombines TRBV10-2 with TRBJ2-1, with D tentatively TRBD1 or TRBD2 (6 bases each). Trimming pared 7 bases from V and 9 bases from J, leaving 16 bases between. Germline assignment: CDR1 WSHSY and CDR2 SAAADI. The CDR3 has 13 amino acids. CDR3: CASKEWGAGEQFF. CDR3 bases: TGCGCCAGCAAAGAATGGGGGGCTGGTGAGCAGTTCTTC.

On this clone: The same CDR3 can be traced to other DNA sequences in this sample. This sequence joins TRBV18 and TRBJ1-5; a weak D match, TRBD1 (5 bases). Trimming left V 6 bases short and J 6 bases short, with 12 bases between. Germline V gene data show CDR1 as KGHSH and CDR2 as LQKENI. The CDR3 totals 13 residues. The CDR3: CASSPGGSQPQHF. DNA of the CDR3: TGTGCCAGCTCCCCGGGGGGGAGTCAGCCCCAGCATTTT.

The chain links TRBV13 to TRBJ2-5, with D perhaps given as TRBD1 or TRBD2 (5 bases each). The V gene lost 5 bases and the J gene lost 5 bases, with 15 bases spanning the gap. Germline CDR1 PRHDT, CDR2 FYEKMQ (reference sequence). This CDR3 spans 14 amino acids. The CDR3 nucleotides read TGTGCCAGCAGCGCCGGGACCCACGCGGAGACCCAGTACTTC. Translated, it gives CASSAGTHAETQYF.